These T cell receptor beta chains were read from a single sample in a study of neoadjuvant anti-PD-1 for oral cavity cancer. The table came from immunoSEQ multiplex PCR; TCRdb's copy has only in-frame clones and leaves some out. Among over 60,000 clones, about 86% were seen once, and the ten largest hold around 2.7%. This sample comprised PBMCs, obtained after nivolumab (anti-PD-1) treatment. The receptors shown here come from a person between 40 and 80 years old with oral cavity squamous cell carcinoma. Each CDR3 is given without its conserved first and last residue. Part of the rows lack a size; the others show once, few, many or a class for expanded clones.

size: NA
length: 13
J: TRBJ1-2
V: TRBV19
CDR3: ASSTTSTGSYGYT

size: few
length: 13
J: TRBJ2-7
V: TRBV5-1
CDR3: ASSRGQGDAYEQY

size: few
length: 13
J: TRBJ1-3
V: TRBV14
CDR3: ASSLNRVAGNTIY

size: NA
length: 11
J: TRBJ2-7
V: TRBV5-1
CDR3: ASSLLQAYEQY

size: NA
length: 13
J: TRBJ2-3
V: TRBV5-6
CDR3: ASSKRLAEHNTQY

size: NA
length: 14
J: TRBJ2-1
V: TRBV7-9
CDR3: ASSLGDRGFYNEQF

size: few
length: 14
J: TRBJ1-3
V: TRBV6-1
CDR3: ASSETGPLAGNTIY

size: NA
length: 10
J: TRBJ1-2
V: TRBV11-2
CDR3: ASSPRAGVEG

size: NA
length: 12
J: TRBJ2-7
V: TRBV19
CDR3: ASNPGQGFFEQY

size: NA
length: 12
J: TRBJ2-1
V: TRBV7-9
CDR3: ASSLVSSYNEQF

size: few
length: 15
J: TRBJ1-6
V: TRBV7-9
CDR3: ASSSRTGWGLNSPLH

size: NA
length: 15
J: TRBJ2-2
V: TRBV2
CDR3: ASSEILSPARDGELF

size: NA
length: 12
J: TRBJ2-7
V: TRBV6-6
CDR3: ASSSLLMGYEQY

size: NA
length: 11
J: TRBJ2-7
V: TRBV7-9
CDR3: ASNGNRDYEQY

size: NA
length: 12
J: TRBJ1-4
V: TRBV19
CDR3: ASRDGGTNEKLF

size: NA
length: 11
J: TRBJ1-4
V: TRBV5-1
CDR3: ASSTPGAEKLF

size: NA
length: 11
J: TRBJ1-1
V: TRBV7-8
CDR3: ASSLDQNTEAF

size: NA
length: 10
J: TRBJ2-7
V: TRBV7-9
CDR3: ASSLGGVEQY

size: NA
length: 12
J: TRBJ2-1
V: TRBV29-1
CDR3: SVETGYSYNEQF

size: NA
length: 15
J: TRBJ1-4
V: TRBV6-1
CDR3: ASSEANGAATNEKLF

size: NA
length: 16
J: TRBJ1-5
V: TRBV21-1
CDR3: ASSKMARDRVWGQPQH

size: NA
length: 12
J: TRBJ2-3
V: TRBV5-1
CDR3: ASSLLADTDTQY

size: NA
length: 11
J: TRBJ1-2
V: TRBV19
CDR3: ASTPDRVYGYT

size: NA
length: 12
J: TRBJ2-1
V: TRBV19
CDR3: ASSMTTGAPEQF

size: NA
length: 10
J: TRBJ1-2
V: TRBV5-6
CDR3: ASSPGDYGYT

size: NA
length: 11
J: TRBJ2-7
V: TRBV30
CDR3: AWMGDRGYEQY

size: once
length: 11
J: TRBJ1-5
V: TRBV5-1
CDR3: ASSSGQNQPQH

size: few
length: 10
J: TRBJ1-2
V: TRBV29-1
CDR3: SAWDRDYGYT

size: NA
length: 12
J: TRBJ1-2
V: TRBV28
CDR3: ASSELSGVGGYT

size: NA
length: 14
J: TRBJ1-6
V: TRBV10-1
CDR3: ASSPGGHRGESPLH

size: NA
length: 14
J: TRBJ2-5
V: TRBV7-7
CDR3: ASSPISPTGGETQY

size: few
length: 14
J: TRBJ2-7
V: TRBV11-2
CDR3: ASRYIRGRSSYEQY

size: NA
length: 13
J: TRBJ1-6
V: TRBV30
CDR3: AWSGKTGVHSPLH

size: NA
length: 12
J: TRBJ2-7
V: TRBV28
CDR3: ASSLTGAVYEQY

size: NA
length: 11
J: TRBJ2-7
V: TRBV7-2
CDR3: ASSLPSSYEQY

size: NA
length: 12
J: TRBJ2-7
V: TRBV5-1
CDR3: ATKPGTGYDEQY

size: few
length: 12
J: TRBJ1-2
V: TRBV6-1
CDR3: ASSPGGNNYGYT